A selection of T cell receptor beta chains follows, all from one sample in a study of PD-1 blockade in classical Hodgkin lymphoma. Only in-frame clones appear in the TCRdb table, and some are missing; sequencing was by immunoSEQ multiplex PCR. The sample yields 100,000 to 120,000 clones, 80% to 90% seen once. The sequencing here drew on peripheral blood mononuclear cells (PBMCs), taken before the second cycle of nivolumab. The receptors come from a human donor with classical Hodgkin lymphoma. Both conserved end residues are part of each CDR3. Each record gives: D gene, clone size, V gene, J gene, CDR3 protein, CDR3 DNA. A D gene is named only where the DNA matches it firmly. The size field is filled for only some rows; it gives once, few, many or a size class.

d_gene: TRBD1; abundance: -; v_gene: TRBV19; j_gene: TRBJ1-5; CDR3aa: CASSPGRGQGDNQPQHF; CDR3nt: TGTGCCAGTAGCCCGGGTCGGGGACAGGGGGACAATCAGCCCCAGCATTTT
d_gene: -; abundance: -; v_gene: TRBV29-1; j_gene: TRBJ2-3; CDR3aa: CSVTLTRSNTQYF; CDR3nt: TGCAGCGTTACCCTTACTCGAAGTAATACGCAGTATTTT
d_gene: TRBD2; abundance: -; v_gene: TRBV4-3; j_gene: TRBJ2-1; CDR3aa: CASSQVASGRMVGDEQFF; CDR3nt: TGCGCCAGCAGCCAAGTGGCTAGCGGGAGGATGGTGGGCGATGAGCAGTTCTTC
d_gene: -; abundance: -; v_gene: TRBV27; j_gene: TRBJ1-3; CDR3aa: CASSLGGTSGNTIYF; CDR3nt: TGTGCCAGCAGTTTAGGGGGGACCTCTGGAAACACCATATATTTT
d_gene: TRBD1; abundance: -; v_gene: TRBV5-4; j_gene: TRBJ2-7; CDR3aa: CASSITGERWYF; CDR3nt: TGTGCCAGCAGCATAACAGGGGAGAGATGGTACTTC
d_gene: TRBD2; abundance: -; v_gene: TRBV19; j_gene: TRBJ2-3; CDR3aa: CASSLLAGATDTQYF; CDR3nt: TGTGCCAGTAGTTTGTTAGCGGGAGCGACAGATACGCAGTATTTT
d_gene: -; abundance: -; v_gene: TRBV2; j_gene: TRBJ1-5; CDR3aa: CASSEGTGMFSNQPQHF; CDR3nt: TGTGCCAGCAGTGAAGGGACGGGGATGTTTAGCAATCAGCCCCAGCATTTT
d_gene: -; abundance: -; v_gene: TRBV28; j_gene: TRBJ1-1; CDR3aa: CASRLGRLNTEAFF; CDR3nt: TGTGCCAGCAGACTAGGACGGCTGAACACTGAAGCTTTCTTT
d_gene: TRBD1; abundance: -; v_gene: TRBV5-1; j_gene: TRBJ2-5; CDR3aa: CASSLEGQGAETQYF; CDR3nt: TGCGCCAGCAGCTTGGAGGGACAGGGTGCGGAGACCCAGTACTTC
d_gene: TRBD1; abundance: once; v_gene: TRBV2; j_gene: TRBJ1-2; CDR3aa: CASSESVVQGLTGYTF; CDR3nt: TGTGCCAGCAGTGAAAGTGTTGTACAGGGGTTAACTGGCTACACCTTC
d_gene: -; abundance: -; v_gene: TRBV30; j_gene: TRBJ2-3; CDR3aa: CAWRPVGADTQYF; CDR3nt: TGTGCCTGGAGACCAGTCGGGGCAGATACGCAGTATTTT
d_gene: -; abundance: -; v_gene: TRBV30; j_gene: TRBJ2-3; CDR3aa: CAWSVALGGRDTQYF; CDR3nt: TGTGCCTGGAGTGTCGCATTAGGGGGGAGAGATACGCAGTATTTT
d_gene: -; abundance: -; v_gene: TRBV5-1; j_gene: TRBJ1-5; CDR3aa: CASSFSYNQPQHF; CDR3nt: TGCGCCAGCAGCTTCAGCTACAATCAGCCCCAGCATTTT
d_gene: TRBD1; abundance: -; v_gene: TRBV28; j_gene: TRBJ2-5; CDR3aa: CASSLSYFGRDSLETQYF; CDR3nt: TGTGCCAGCAGTTTATCTTATTTTGGTCGGGACAGTTTGGAGACCCAGTACTTC